Presented here are 25 T cell receptor beta chains from one specimen sequenced in a study of cytomegalovirus exposure and HLA in healthy donors. The PCR made use of 60 Vbeta and 13 Jbeta primers. Assay: immunoSEQ multiplex PCR; the TCRdb copy retains only in-frame clones and omits some. The listing contains 65,000 to 90,000 clones. Sequencing was done on a sample of PBMCs. These receptors were obtained from a female donor in good health and CMV-seropositive.

This chain uses TRBV6-4 with TRBJ1-1, with 8 bases identical to TRBD1. Germline loops: CDR1 MRHNA, CDR2 SNTAGT. V was clipped by 6 bases and J by 1 base; unmatched bases: 1. The CDR3 has 13 residues. CDR3 nucleotides: TGTGCCAGCAGCGGACAGGGGAACACTGAAGCTTTCTTT. Protein sequence: CASSGQGNTEAFF.

This chain links TRBV12-1 with TRBJ1-5; the D call of TRBD1 is as the table states it, not checked on the DNA. TRBV12-1 is flagged as a pseudogene. The CDR3 has 15 residues. DNA for the CDR3: TGTGCCAGCACCGCCTGCGGGACAGAAGATCAGCCCCAGCATTTT. It is translated as CASTACGTEDQPQHF.

The rearrangement uses TRBV7-2 and TRBJ2-3, with 11 nucleotides matching TRBD2. Losses at the gene ends were 8 bases for V and 2 bases for J; bases not matched to a gene: 6. The germline CDR1 and CDR2 sequences are SGHTA and FQGNSA. The CDR3 spans 15 residues. CDR3 amino acids: CASADSGRDTDTQYF. The CDR3 DNA reads TGTGCCAGCGCAGATAGCGGGAGGGACACAGATACGCAGTATTTT.

The chain uses TRBV2 and TRBJ1-5; no reliable D call. V was cut by 4 bases and J by 6 bases, with 7 bases left in between. The CDR3 is 12 amino acids. Germline CDR1 and CDR2: SNHLY and FYNNEI. CDR3 amino acids: CASSGEGQPQHF. In DNA, the CDR3 is TGTGCCAGCAGTGGGGAGGGTCAGCCCCAGCATTTT.

This chain joins TRBV9 and TRBJ1-2, with TRBD1 matching over 9 bases. V lost 5 bases and J lost 7; bases outside the gene matches: 3. There are 12 residues in the CDR3. Germline CDR1 SGDLS, CDR2 YYNGEE. Here the CDR3 DNA reads TGTGCCAGCAGGGGGACAGGGTTTGGCTACACCTTC. Its translation: CASRGTGFGYTF.

The V and J genes are TRBV7-9 and TRBJ1-4, with a tentative D call TRBD1 (5 bases). CDR3 length: 13 amino acids. Trimming took 5 bases from V and 12 from J, leaving 16 bases between them. Germline V CDR1 and CDR2: SEHNR, FQNEAQ (reference sequence). For the CDR3, the DNA is TGTGCCAGCAGCCTCACGTCCGGGACTCAACTGTTTTTT. Protein sequence: CASSLTSGTQLFF.

The chain is built from TRBV28 and TRBJ2-7; D gene unclear. There are 13 residues in the CDR3. CDR1 is MDHEN, CDR2 SYDVKM, per germline. Trimming left V 3 bases short and J 2 bases short, with 8 bases between. The CDR3 sequence: CASSFPGPYEQYF. In DNA form, the CDR3 reads TGTGCCAGCAGTTTTCCCGGTCCCTACGAGCAGTACTTC.

This sequence joins TRBV5-1 and TRBJ2-7; 9 nucleotides align to TRBD1. V lost 5 bases to trimming and J lost 3 bases; unmatched junction nucleotides: 3. Germline V gene sequence: CDR1 SGHRS, CDR2 YFSETQ. CDR3 size: 13 residues. CDR3 in DNA: TGCGCCAGCAGAGTGGGACAGGGCTACGAGCAGTACTTC. Translated: CASRVGQGYEQYF.

V gene TRBV4-1 combines with J gene TRBJ2-7; 12 nucleotides align to TRBD1. The germline V gene has CDR1 MGHRA and CDR2 YSYEKL. Germline trimming cut 8 bases from V and 4 bases from J; bases unmatched to any gene: 9. The CDR3 contains 15 residues. The CDR3 nucleotides are TGCGCCAGCGCCCTCACGGGACAGGGGGCTTACGAGCAGTACTTC. This sequence encodes CASALTGQGAYEQYF.

This chain links TRBV12-5 with TRBJ1-1; no definite D call. This CDR3 has 16 amino acids. The germline gives CDR1 LGHNT, CDR2 FRNRAP. V dropped 1 base and J dropped 1 base, with 13 bases sitting between them. CDR3 protein: CASGLGSKTGNTEAFF. CDR3 nucleotides: TGTGCTAGTGGTTTGGGATCGAAGACGGGGAACACTGAAGCTTTCTTT.

The chain is built from TRBV6-1 and TRBJ2-7; D might be TRBD2 (6 bases). CDR1 is MNHNS and CDR2 is SASEGT in the germline V gene. The length of the CDR3 is 13 residues. V lost 4 bases to trimming and J lost 2 bases, with 9 bases between them. The CDR3 sequence: CASSAGDPYEQYF. The CDR3 coding sequence is TGTGCCAGCAGTGCGGGGGACCCCTACGAGCAGTACTTC.

This rearrangement joins TRBV11-2 to TRBJ2-7; 9 bases agree with TRBD2. CDR1 is SGHAT and CDR2 is FQNNGV in the germline V gene. The CDR3 contains 12 residues. The ends lost 6 bases at V and 12 bases at J; junction bases unmatched: 9. The CDR3 DNA reads as TGTGCCAGCAGAGGGGCGGGAGGGCCGTGGTACTTC. Its translation is CASRGAGGPWYF.

The chain employs TRBV5-1 and TRBJ1-5, with a weak D call TRBD1 (6 bases). V was clipped by 4 bases and J by 2 bases, with 16 bases between them. CDR1 and CDR2 from the germline V gene are SGHRS and YFSETQ. This CDR3 region has 16 residues. The DNA of the CDR3 is TGCGCCAGCAGCCCCCGGGACACCGGAGGCAATCAGCCCCAGCATTTT. Translating it yields CASSPRDTGGNQPQHF.

The chain carries TRBV5-1 and TRBJ2-7; D remains ambiguous. V was cut by 4 bases and J by 4 bases, with 9 bases left in between. Germline V gives CDR1 SGHRS, CDR2 YFSETQ. CDR3 length equals 12 residues. The CDR3 region is CASSQTEYEQYF. The CDR3 coding sequence is TGCGCCAGCAGCCAAACAGAATACGAGCAGTACTTC.

J is TRBJ2-1 and V is TRBV10-3; 7 positions match TRBD2. This CDR3 has 14 amino acids. The trim removed 1 base at V and 7 bases at J, leaving 4 bases unmatched. Germline assignment: CDR1 ENHRY and CDR2 SYGVKD. The CDR3: CAISELGLRNEQFF. Here the CDR3 DNA reads TGTGCCATCAGTGAGTTGGGACTACGTAATGAGCAGTTCTTC.

The chain uses TRBV18 and TRBJ2-5; 9 bases are a match to TRBD1. With V trimmed by 3 bases and J by 0 bases, 2 bases remained unmatched. The CDR3 covers 15 residues. Germline CDR1 reads KGHSH; CDR2 reads LQKENI. The CDR3 DNA follows: TGTGCCAGCTCACCTCGACAGGGGGACCAAGAGACCCAGTACTTC. Translating it yields CASSPRQGDQETQYF.

V gene TRBV7-9 combines with J gene TRBJ2-7; D gene ambiguous. Germline V CDR1 and CDR2: SEHNR, FQNEAQ (reference sequence). The CDR3 spans 13 residues. Trimming removed 1 base from V and 2 bases from J, with 6 bases in between. The CDR3 loop reads CASSLGRAYEQYF. The CDR3 coding sequence is TGTGCCAGCAGCTTAGGACGGGCCTACGAGCAGTACTTC.

The chain carries TRBV28 and TRBJ1-2, with 9 bases aligning to TRBD1. V shed 8 bases and J 3 bases; nucleotides not matched to a gene: 1. This CDR3 comprises 12 residues. Per germline, CDR1 MDHEN and CDR2 SYDVKM. CDR3 nucleotides: TGTGCCAGCCGACAGGGGGACTATGGCTACACCTTC. Translating gives CASRQGDYGYTF.

The chain uses TRBV7-2 and TRBJ1-1, with D possibly being TRBD1 (6 bases). V lost 6 bases to trimming and J lost 5 bases, with 16 bases between them. The CDR3 covers 14 residues. Germline V gene lookup returns CDR1 SGHTA and CDR2 FQGNSA. The DNA of the CDR3 is TGTGCCAGCAGGCCGGGAGGAGGGGGAACTGAAGCTTTCTTT. Protein product: CASRPGGGGTEAFF.

Points on this clone: The junction departs from germline at one end; a sequencing error may be responsible. The CDR3 sequence is CAWWTSGMIGSDNEQFF. The CDR3 coding sequence is TGTGCCTGGTGGACTAGCGGGATGATAGGCTCCGACAATGAGCAGTTCTTC. The chain uses TRBV30 and TRBJ2-1; 12 bases are shared with TRBD2. The CDR3 extends over 17 amino acids. The V gene's germline CDR1 is GTSNPN and CDR2 SVGIG (reference sequence). The whole variable domain, filled in from reference TRBV30 and TRBJ2-1, reads SQTIHQWPATLVQPVGSPLSLECTVEGTSNPNLYWYRQAAGRGLQLLFYSVGIGQISSEVPQNLSASRPQDRQFILSSKKLLLSDSGFYLCAWWTSGMIGSDNEQFFGPGTRLTVL.

The genes are TRBV4-1 and TRBJ2-3; TRBD1 matches 7 bases. J gave up 7 bases and V 3 bases, and 10 bases lay outside the gene matches. The V gene's germline CDR1 is MGHRA and CDR2 YSYEKL. The CDR3 contains 15 residues. CDR3 region: CASSHADRVVNTQYF. The CDR3 DNA reads as TGCGCCAGCAGCCACGCCGACAGGGTGGTAAATACGCAGTATTTT.

This chain uses TRBV19 with TRBJ1-2; no reliable D call. The germline V and J ends were trimmed by 2 bases and 2 bases, with 12 bases remaining between them. CDR3 length: 15 residues. From germline, CDR1 is LNHDA and CDR2 SQIVND (reference sequence). The CDR3 nucleotides read TGTGCCAGTAGTATAAGGATCTGGGCCAACTATGGCTACACCTTC. It yields the protein CASSIRIWANYGYTF.

The chain recombines TRBV29-1 with TRBJ2-5, with 7 bases that match TRBD2. The trim removed 4 bases at V and 4 bases at J, leaving 3 bases unmatched. The CDR3 totals 12 residues. From germline, CDR1 is SQVTM and CDR2 ANQGSEA. This chain's CDR3 is CSVGGSGETQYF. DNA of the CDR3: TGCAGCGTTGGCGGGAGTGGAGAGACCCAGTACTTC.

The chain couples TRBV9 to TRBJ2-1; D is ambiguous. Trimming stripped 0 bases from V and 7 bases from J, with 2 bases between. Germline V lookup: CDR1 SGDLS, CDR2 YYNGEE. There are 11 residues in the CDR3. Written as DNA, the CDR3 is TGTGCCAGCAGCGTAGCTAATGAGCAGTTCTTC. Translation gives CASSVANEQFF.

The chain has TRBV10-2 and TRBJ1-1, with D tentatively TRBD1 (6 bases). CDR3 length equals 16 residues. CDR1 and CDR2 (germline): WSHSY, SAAADI. Between the trimmed V and J ends, which lost 0 bases and 0 bases, there was a span of 11 bases. The CDR3 nucleotides are TGCGCCAGCAGTGAGTCCCTGTACAGGGTGAACACTGAAGCTTTCTTT. Encoded protein: CASSESLYRVNTEAFF.